This T cell receptor (beta chain) was observed in a study of blood T cell repertoires in COVID-19. About the study: COVID-19 samples collected from the United States, Italy and Spain covered acute and convalescent phases. The cDNA or gDNA used as material had been derived from T cells, B-cell-depleted T cells, or PBMCs.

The CDR3 runs to 13 residues. With V trimmed by 8 bases and J by 3 bases, 2 bases remained unmatched. From germline, CDR1 is MNHEY and CDR2 SVGAGI. Per the authors' pipeline: Reference gene primer amplification gave nucleated cell count estimates. Clones were read by immunoSEQ multiplex PCR, and TCRdb kept only the in-frame ones, dropping some. That table is the source of V, J and clone size, and D and trimming were worked out from the DNA. The repertoire holds some 160,000 clones, around 81% seen once, with roughly 8.8% in the top ten. The sequence was obtained from a woman at least 80 years old with COVID-19, enrolled during active disease. The chain links TRBV6-5 to TRBJ2-7; 12 bases fit TRBD2. The material sequenced was peripheral blood. As DNA, the CDR3 is TGTGCCAGCCGGACTAGCGGGGTCTACGAGCAGTACTTC. This sequence encodes CASRTSGVYEQYF.